The source of this T cell receptor beta chain is a study of cytomegalovirus exposure and HLA in healthy donors. General study findings and limits: Reported results showed that the classifier diagnosed cytomegalovirus status with high specificity and sensitivity. The study reported that TCR beta sequences accurately predicted HLA-A and HLA-B alleles in most subjects. Across all donors, roughly uniform sequencing depth was an assumption of the presence/absence analyses. Analysis performed later showed TCR beta chains linked to HLA being more clonally expanded than equally common others.

PCR primers comprised 60 Vbeta and 13 Jbeta primers. Here immunoSEQ multiplex PCR was the method, and the copy in TCRdb shows in-frame clones only, minus some. The table records about 98,000 clones, 69% of them present only once. The CDR3 loop spans 12 amino acids. Germline V gene lookup returns CDR1 SNHLY and CDR2 FYNNEI. This clone was picked up a small number of times. As yet, its antigen is unknown. The chain carries TRBV2 and TRBJ2-5, with a tentative D call TRBD2 (5 bases). The J call may be incorrect, as the DNA end agrees better with TRBJ2-7. This clonotype was sampled from a female donor in good health and CMV-seronegative. Material for sequencing was PBMCs. CDR3 in amino acids: CASSGEPYEQYF. The CDR3 bases are TGTGCCAGCAGTGGGGAGCCCTACGAGCAGTACTTC.